What follows are 30 T cell receptor beta chains derived from one specimen sequenced in a study of cytomegalovirus exposure and HLA in healthy donors. The primer mix had 60 Vbeta and 13 Jbeta primers. Here immunoSEQ multiplex PCR was the method, and the copy in TCRdb shows in-frame clones only, minus some. The table lists under 150,000 clones, roughly 84% of them singletons, with 2% to 2.5% in the top ten. Sequences were obtained from PBMCs. These receptors all stem from a boy aged 2 to 9 in good health and CMV-seronegative.

The chain joins TRBV5-4 to TRBJ1-6; TRBD1 matches 7 bases. The CDR3 covers 14 residues. V dropped 4 bases and J dropped 6; count of bases not matched to a gene: 4. Per the germline V gene, CDR1 is SGHNT and CDR2 is YYREEE (reference sequence). The CDR3 sequence: CASSRRDSNSPLHF. The DNA of the CDR3 is TGTGCCAGCAGCCGCCGGGACAGTAATTCACCCCTCCACTTT.

For this clone: Compared with germline, one end of the junction differs, possibly owing to a read error. The chain combines TRBV7-2 with TRBJ2-3; D is undetermined. The CDR3 covers 13 residues. Germline loops: CDR1 SGHTA, CDR2 FQGNSA. The CDR3 here is CASSLAPTNTQYF. The CDR3, as DNA: TGTGCCAGCAGCTTAGCTCCCACAAATACGCAGTATTTT.

The chain is built from TRBV27 and TRBJ1-3; D not resolved. The CDR3 is 18 residues long. Per the germline V gene, CDR1 is MNHEY and CDR2 is SMNVEV (reference sequence). The V and J ends lost 1 base and 0 bases respectively, with 16 bases between them. The CDR3 protein is CASSLLGGPETSGNTIYF. The CDR3 nucleotides are TGTGCCAGCAGTTTATTGGGAGGTCCCGAGACCTCTGGAAACACCATATATTTT.

This clone occurred a few times. The rearrangement uses TRBV1 and TRBJ2-5; no DNA check was done on the table's D call, TRBD2. TRBV1 is labeled a pseudogene. The CDR3 is 18 amino acids. CDR3 DNA sequence: TGCACCAGCAGCCAAGTACGGACTAGCGGGATCTCCAAGTCCCTGCGGTACTTC. It specifies CTSSQVRTSGISKSLRYF.

The chain is built from TRBV5-6 and TRBJ2-7; D possibly corresponds to TRBD2 (5 bases). CDR1 and CDR2 from the germline V gene are SGHDT and YYEEEE. V lost 4 bases and J lost 2, with 16 bases in between. CDR3 length: 15 residues. CDR3 in DNA: TGTGCCAGCAGCCCCTGGGAGAGGGCCCCCTACGAGCAGTACTTC. This sequence encodes CASSPWERAPYEQYF.

This clone came up once. This chain joins TRBV5-4 and TRBJ2-5, with 9 nucleotides matching TRBD1. Per the germline V gene, CDR1 is SGHNT and CDR2 is YYREEE (reference sequence). V lost 4 bases, J lost 5 bases, and 9 bases stayed unmatched. CDR3 length equals 15 residues. The CDR3 coding sequence is TGTGCCAGCAGCCCAGACGGGACAGGGCACGAGACCCAGTACTTC. This translates into CASSPDGTGHETQYF.

J is TRBJ1-2 and V is TRBV6-6; TRBD1 agrees at 8 bases. This CDR3 is built from 12 residues. The germline V gene has CDR1 MNHNY and CDR2 SVGAGI (reference sequence). V dropped 8 bases and J dropped 6; count of bases not matched to a gene: 5. CDR3 region: CASLDRVDGYTF. The CDR3 nucleotides read TGTGCCAGCCTGGACAGGGTAGATGGCTACACCTTC.

The chain combines TRBV5-1 with TRBJ2-3; 9 bases match TRBD1. The CDR3 is made up of 16 amino acids. The junction had 9 bases not matched to a gene; V was cut back by 4 bases and J by 3 bases. CDR1 is SGHRS and CDR2 is YFSETQ in the germline V gene. The CDR3 protein is CASSPPGQGRTDTQYF. The CDR3 nucleotides are TGCGCCAGCAGCCCCCCGGGACAGGGACGGACAGATACGCAGTATTTT.

This clone was counted a single time. CDR3 DNA: TGTGCCAGCTCCCCCTCGAGGCGGGGCACAGATACGCAGTATTTT. It codes for CASSPSRRGTDTQYF. This chain uses TRBV18 with TRBJ2-3; TRBD2 might be the D (5 bases). The CDR3 runs 15 residues. The ends were cut back, 6 bases at V and 1 base at J, with 14 bases in the middle. Germline V lookup: CDR1 KGHSH, CDR2 LQKENI.

V gene TRBV4-3 combines with J gene TRBJ1-1; TRBD1 is a possible D gene (6 bases). Germline V gene data show CDR1 as LGHNA and CDR2 as YSLEER. V dropped 4 bases and J dropped 7 bases, with 28 bases sitting between them. The CDR3 extends over 18 amino acids. The CDR3 loop reads CASSRKGFGTLDWSEAFF. Here the CDR3 DNA reads TGCGCCAGCAGCCGAAAGGGGTTTGGGACATTAGATTGGAGTGAAGCTTTCTTT.

The V gene is TRBV7-9, the J gene TRBJ1-2; TRBD1 agrees at 9 bases. Losses at the gene ends were 5 bases for V and 5 bases for J; bases not matched to a gene: 12. Germline CDR1 and CDR2: SEHNR and FQNEAQ (reference sequence). The CDR3 extends over 16 amino acids. In DNA, the CDR3 is TGTGCCAGCAGCCCCATGGGACAGGGCCTTGGATATGGCTACACCTTC. Encoded protein: CASSPMGQGLGYGYTF.

This clone was found a few times. V is TRBV5-6 and J is TRBJ1-4; unclear D gene. Trimming pared 1 base from V and 6 bases from J, leaving 10 bases between. CDR3 length equals 14 residues. CDR1 is SGHDT, CDR2 YYEEEE, per germline. CDR3 loop: CASSLPGSYEKLFF. CDR3 bases: TGTGCCAGCAGCTTGCCGGGTTCGTATGAAAAACTGTTTTTT.

CDR3 sequence: CASSFSRSNQPQHF. As DNA, the CDR3 is TGTGCCAGCAGTTTCTCGAGAAGCAATCAGCCCCAGCATTTT. The chain is built from TRBV27 and TRBJ1-5; D is unclear. This CDR3 contains 14 residues. V was clipped by 3 bases and J by 1 base, with 7 bases between them. In germline, CDR1 is MNHEY, CDR2 SMNVEV (reference sequence).

The J gene is TRBJ2-7, the V gene TRBV7-8, with D perhaps TRBD1 (6 bases). CDR1 and CDR2 from the germline V gene are SGHVS and FQNEAQ. This CDR3 has 14 amino acids. Trimming pared 5 bases from V and 5 bases from J, leaving 16 bases between. The CDR3 reads CASSPPRTVDEQYF. The CDR3 region has the DNA TGTGCCAGCAGCCCACCCAGGACAGTCGACGAGCAGTACTTC.

The rearrangement joins TRBV14 to TRBJ1-4, with 10 positions matching TRBD1. Unmatched junction bases numbered 8, after V lost 1 base and J lost 9 bases. CDR1 is SGHDN and CDR2 is FVKESK in the germline V gene. CDR3 length: 16 amino acids. Here the CDR3 DNA reads TGTGCCAGCAGCCAAGGGTTGGGACAGGGGACCCAAAAACTGTTTTTT. Its translation is CASSQGLGQGTQKLFF.

This chain links TRBV2 with TRBJ2-5; 7 nucleotides agree with TRBD2. TRBJ2-7 matches the DNA end more closely, so the J call is doubtful. The length of the CDR3 is 15 residues. Germline V gene lookup returns CDR1 SNHLY and CDR2 FYNNEI. The CDR3 DNA reads as TGTGCCAGCAGTGCGGGGGGACGCACTCGCTACGAGCAGTACTTC. Amino acids: CASSAGGRTRYEQYF.

The chain employs TRBV7-8 and TRBJ2-7; D perhaps matches TRBD1 (6 bases). This CDR3 has 16 residues. V gave up 0 bases and J gave up 5 bases, with 17 bases separating them. Germline V lookup: CDR1 SGHVS, CDR2 FQNEAQ. This CDR3 is CASSLAGRGPGNEQYF. The CDR3 bases are TGTGCCAGCAGCTTAGCCGGCAGGGGCCCAGGGAACGAGCAGTACTTC.

Only one count was recorded for this clone. This chain joins TRBV29-1 and TRBJ2-7; a weak D match, TRBD1 (6 bases). The CDR3 length is 11 residues. Germline loops: CDR1 SQVTM, CDR2 ANQGSEA. V lost 7 bases and J lost 3, with 10 bases in between. The CDR3 nucleotides read TGCAGCGGCAGGGGTGGCTACGAGCAGTACTTC. Protein: CSGRGGYEQYF.

The rearrangement links TRBV27 to TRBJ2-7; D might be TRBD2 (5 bases). V was shortened by 1 base and J by 6 bases, with 7 bases between the two germline ends. This CDR3 has 12 residues. Germline CDR1 reads MNHEY; CDR2 reads SMNVEV (reference sequence). CDR3 residues: CASSLYRGEQYF. CDR3 nucleotides: TGTGCCAGCAGTTTATACCGGGGCGAGCAGTACTTC.

The rearrangement joins TRBV27 to TRBJ1-1; no reliable D call. V lost 3 bases, J lost 4 bases, and 15 bases lay in between. The CDR3 runs to 15 residues. The germline V gene has CDR1 MNHEY and CDR2 SMNVEV (reference sequence). The CDR3 DNA reads as TGTGCCAGCAGTTTCGTCCGGGAATTAAGCACTGAAGCTTTCTTT. Its translation: CASSFVRELSTEAFF.

The V and J genes are TRBV11-3 and TRBJ2-3; D is possibly TRBD1 (5 bases). Per germline, CDR1 SGHNT and CDR2 YENEEA. V lost 3 bases and J lost 5, with 9 bases in between. The CDR3 contains 13 residues. In nucleotides, the CDR3 is TGTGCCAGCAGCTTCGTAGGGGAAGATACGCAGTATTTT. Translated, it gives CASSFVGEDTQYF.

This clone came up once. The V call is TRBV5-6, the J call TRBJ2-1, with 8 bases aligning to TRBD1. This CDR3 region has 13 residues. CDR1 and CDR2 (germline): SGHDT, YYEEEE. Trimming removed 9 bases from V and 8 bases from J; junction bases left unmatched: 10. The DNA for the CDR3 is TGTGCCAATTTACAAGCAGGGGGCGATGAGCAGTTCTTC. Residues: CANLQAGGDEQFF.

This clone appeared a single time. CDR3 protein: CASSLLLAGEVSLGTDTQYF. CDR3 coding DNA: TGTGCCAGCAGCTTGCTGCTAGCGGGGGAGGTATCGTTGGGCACAGATACGCAGTATTTT. V is TRBV7-6 and J is TRBJ2-3; 10 bases match TRBD2. Unmatched junction bases numbered 16, after V lost 3 bases and J lost 1 base. From germline, CDR1 is SGHVS and CDR2 FNYEAQ. This CDR3 is built from 20 residues.

This clone is a singleton in its sample. V is TRBV9 and J is TRBJ2-2, with TRBD2 matching over 9 bases. Unmatched junction bases numbered 2, after V lost 0 bases and J lost 5 bases. The CDR3 is made up of 15 amino acids. Germline lookup yields CDR1 SGDLS and CDR2 YYNGEE. The CDR3 region is CASSVVGLATGELFF. The CDR3 region has the DNA TGTGCCAGCAGCGTAGTAGGACTAGCGACCGGGGAGCTGTTTTTT.

DNA of the CDR3: TGTGCCAGCAGCTTTTCGATAGCGGGAGGGCCGGTTGAGCAGTACTTC. Protein product: CASSFSIAGGPVEQYF. The genes are TRBV12-1 and TRBJ2-7; no check of the table's D call, TRBD2, against the DNA was made. TRBV12-1 is reported as a pseudogene. The CDR3 extends over 16 amino acids.

The chain carries TRBV7-8 and TRBJ2-1; 7 positions match TRBD2. V lost 2 bases and J lost 3; bases outside the gene matches: 7. CDR1 is SGHVS and CDR2 is FQNEAQ in the germline V gene. The CDR3 loop spans 16 amino acids. This chain's CDR3 is CASSLRGGSHYNEQFF. The CDR3 nucleotides are TGTGCCAGCAGCTTAAGGGGCGGGAGCCACTACAATGAGCAGTTCTTC.

J is TRBJ1-1 and V is TRBV5-1; TRBD1 aligns across 9 bases. The CDR3 covers 16 residues. The germline V gene encodes CDR1 SGHRS and CDR2 YFSETQ. With V trimmed by 0 bases and J by 6 bases, 9 bases remained unmatched. CDR3 residues: CASSLVTGQGMAEAFF. CDR3 in DNA: TGCGCCAGCAGCTTGGTGACGGGACAGGGTATGGCTGAAGCTTTCTTT. The variable domain in full, completed from reference TRBV5-1 and TRBJ1-1, reads KAGVTQTPRYLIKTRGQQVTLSCSPISGHRSVSWYQQTPGQGLQFLFEYFSETQRNKGNFPGRFSGRQFSNSRSEMNVSTLELGDSALYLCASSLVTGQGMAEAFFGQGTRLTVV.

The chain uses TRBV30 and TRBJ1-1, with D unresolved. Per the germline V gene, CDR1 is GTSNPN and CDR2 is SVGIG (reference sequence). This CDR3 contains 13 residues. The V and J ends lost 0 bases and 9 bases respectively, with 14 bases between them. CDR3 amino acids: CAWSVSSTGKAFF. The CDR3 DNA sequence: TGTGCCTGGAGTGTATCCTCCACCGGGAAAGCTTTCTTT.

V is TRBV27 and J is TRBJ1-1; D perhaps matches TRBD1 (6 bases). Trimming removed 5 bases from V and 1 base from J, with 11 bases in between. Germline V gene lookup returns CDR1 MNHEY and CDR2 SMNVEV (reference sequence). This CDR3 comprises 14 residues. The CDR3 protein is CASSAQGPNTEAFF. CDR3 DNA: TGTGCCAGCAGTGCACAGGGTCCGAACACTGAAGCTTTCTTT.

Here the CDR3 DNA reads TGTGCCAGCAGCCCTGTCTTTGGGCAGGGGGTTGCCTCCTACGAGCAGTACTTC. As protein: CASSPVFGQGVASYEQYF. The chain uses TRBV7-9 and TRBJ2-7; 7 bases are shared with TRBD1. J lost 0 bases, V lost 5 bases, and 16 bases had no gene match. The CDR3 is made up of 18 amino acids. Germline V gene sequence: CDR1 SEHNR, CDR2 FQNEAQ (reference sequence).